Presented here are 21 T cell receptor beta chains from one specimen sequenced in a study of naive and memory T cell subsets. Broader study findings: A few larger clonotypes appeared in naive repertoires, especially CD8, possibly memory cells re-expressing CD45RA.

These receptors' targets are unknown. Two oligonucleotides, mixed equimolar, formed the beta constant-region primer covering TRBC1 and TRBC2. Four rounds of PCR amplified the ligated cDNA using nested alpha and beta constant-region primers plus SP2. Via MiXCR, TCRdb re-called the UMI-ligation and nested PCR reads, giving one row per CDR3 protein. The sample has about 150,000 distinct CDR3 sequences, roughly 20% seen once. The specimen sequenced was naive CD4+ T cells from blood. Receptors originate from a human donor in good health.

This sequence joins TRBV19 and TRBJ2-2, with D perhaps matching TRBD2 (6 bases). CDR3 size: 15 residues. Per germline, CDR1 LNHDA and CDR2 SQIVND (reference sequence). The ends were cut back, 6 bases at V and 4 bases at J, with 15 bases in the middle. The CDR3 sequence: CASSKMGAGTGELFF. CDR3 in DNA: TGTGCCAGTAGCAAAATGGGAGCGGGCACCGGGGAGCTGTTTTTT.

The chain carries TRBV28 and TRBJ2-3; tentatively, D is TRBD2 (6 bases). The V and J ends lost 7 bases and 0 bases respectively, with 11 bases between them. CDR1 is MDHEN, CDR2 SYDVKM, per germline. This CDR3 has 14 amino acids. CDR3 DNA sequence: TGTGCCAGCATGTGGGGGACTAGCACAGATACGCAGTATTTT. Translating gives CASMWGTSTDTQYF.

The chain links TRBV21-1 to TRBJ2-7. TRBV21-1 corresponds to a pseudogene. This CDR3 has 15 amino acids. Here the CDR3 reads CASSKPEEWCHEQYF. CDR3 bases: TGTGCCAGCAGCAAACCCGAAGAGTGGTGCCACGAGCAGTACTTC.

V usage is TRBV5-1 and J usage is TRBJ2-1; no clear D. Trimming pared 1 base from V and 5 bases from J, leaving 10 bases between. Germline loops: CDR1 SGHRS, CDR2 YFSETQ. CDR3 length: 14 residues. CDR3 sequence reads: CASSLRVPDNEQFF. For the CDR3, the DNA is TGCGCCAGCAGCTTGAGAGTCCCGGACAATGAGCAGTTCTTC. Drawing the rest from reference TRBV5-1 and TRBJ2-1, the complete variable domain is KAGVTQTPRYLIKTRGQQVTLSCSPISGHRSVSWYQQTPGQGLQFLFEYFSETQRNKGNFPGRFSGRQFSNSRSEMNVSTLELGDSALYLCASSLRVPDNEQFFGPGTRLTVL.

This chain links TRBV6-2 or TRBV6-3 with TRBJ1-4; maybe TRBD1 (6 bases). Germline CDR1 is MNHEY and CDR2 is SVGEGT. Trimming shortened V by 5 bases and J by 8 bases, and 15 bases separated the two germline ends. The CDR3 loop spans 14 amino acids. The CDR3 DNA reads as TGTGCCAGCAGTGAGACAGGCTTGCGGGAAAAACTGTTTTTT. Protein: CASSETGLREKLFF.

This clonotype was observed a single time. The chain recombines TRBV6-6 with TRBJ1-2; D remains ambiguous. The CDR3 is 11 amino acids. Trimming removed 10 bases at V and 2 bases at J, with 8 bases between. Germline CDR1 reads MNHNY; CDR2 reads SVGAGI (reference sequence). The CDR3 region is CATHGNYGYTF. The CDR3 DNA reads TGTGCCACACACGGAAACTATGGCTACACCTTC.

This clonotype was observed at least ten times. The CDR3: CSVKLQAMNTEAFF. The CDR3 region has the DNA TGCAGCGTGAAATTACAGGCAATGAACACTGAAGCTTTCTTT. The V call is TRBV29-1, the J call TRBJ1-1; the D gene is possibly TRBD1 (5 bases). The CDR3 is made up of 14 amino acids. V was cut by 6 bases and J by 0 bases, with 14 bases left in between. Per germline, CDR1 SQVTM and CDR2 ANQGSEA.

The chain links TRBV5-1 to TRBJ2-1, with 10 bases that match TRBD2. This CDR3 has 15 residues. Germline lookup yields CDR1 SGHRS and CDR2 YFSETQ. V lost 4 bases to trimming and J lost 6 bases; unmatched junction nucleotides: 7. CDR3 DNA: TGCGCCAGCAGCGGGCGGCTAGCGGGAGCCAATGAGCAGTTCTTC. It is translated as CASSGRLAGANEQFF.

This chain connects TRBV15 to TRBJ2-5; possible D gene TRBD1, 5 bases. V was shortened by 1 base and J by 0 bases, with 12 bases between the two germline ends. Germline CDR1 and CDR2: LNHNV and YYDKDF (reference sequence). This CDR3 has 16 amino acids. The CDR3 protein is CATSRAITGHQETQYF. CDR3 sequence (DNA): TGTGCCACCAGCAGAGCTATCACAGGACACCAAGAGACCCAGTACTTC.

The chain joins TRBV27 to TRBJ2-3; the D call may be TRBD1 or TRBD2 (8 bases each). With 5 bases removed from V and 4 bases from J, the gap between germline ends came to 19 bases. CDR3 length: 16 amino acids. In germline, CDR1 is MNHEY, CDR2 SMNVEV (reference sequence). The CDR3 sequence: CASSTQGARGADTQYF. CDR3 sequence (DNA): TGTGCCAGCAGTACCCAGGGGGCGCGGGGGGCAGATACGCAGTATTTT.

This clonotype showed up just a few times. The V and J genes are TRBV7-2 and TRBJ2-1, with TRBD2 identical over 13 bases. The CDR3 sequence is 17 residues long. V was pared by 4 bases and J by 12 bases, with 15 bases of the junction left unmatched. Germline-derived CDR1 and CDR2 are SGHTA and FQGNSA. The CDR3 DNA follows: TGTGCCAGCAGCTCTAACCCCACTAGCGGGAGGGCCTGGGTGCAGTTCTTC. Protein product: CASSSNPTSGRAWVQFF.

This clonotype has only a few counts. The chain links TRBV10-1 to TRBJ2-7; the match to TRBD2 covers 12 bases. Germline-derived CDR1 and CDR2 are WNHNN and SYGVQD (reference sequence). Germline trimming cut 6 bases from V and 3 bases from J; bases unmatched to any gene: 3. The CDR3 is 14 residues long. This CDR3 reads CASSRGLAGYEQYF. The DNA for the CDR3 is TGCGCCAGCAGCCGGGGACTAGCGGGCTACGAGCAGTACTTC.

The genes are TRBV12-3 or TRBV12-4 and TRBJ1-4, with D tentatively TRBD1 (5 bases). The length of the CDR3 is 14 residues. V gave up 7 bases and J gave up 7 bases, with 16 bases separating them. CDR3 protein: CASTRRGGSEKLFF. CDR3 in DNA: TGTGCCAGCACCAGGCGGGGGGGGAGTGAAAAACTGTTTTTT.

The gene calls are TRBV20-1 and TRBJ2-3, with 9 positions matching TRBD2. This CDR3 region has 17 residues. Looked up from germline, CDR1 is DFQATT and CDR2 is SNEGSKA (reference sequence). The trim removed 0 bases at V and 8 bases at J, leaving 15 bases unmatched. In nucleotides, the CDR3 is TGCAGTGCTAGAGACCGGGTTCTTCTAGCGGGGCAGGGTACGCAGTATTTT. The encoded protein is CSARDRVLLAGQGTQYF.

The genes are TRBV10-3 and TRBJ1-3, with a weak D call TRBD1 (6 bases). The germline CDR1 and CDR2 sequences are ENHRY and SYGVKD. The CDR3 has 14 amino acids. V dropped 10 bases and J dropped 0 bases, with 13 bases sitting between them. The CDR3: CATRQASSGNTIYF. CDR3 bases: TGTGCCACGAGACAGGCCAGCTCTGGAAACACCATATATTTT.

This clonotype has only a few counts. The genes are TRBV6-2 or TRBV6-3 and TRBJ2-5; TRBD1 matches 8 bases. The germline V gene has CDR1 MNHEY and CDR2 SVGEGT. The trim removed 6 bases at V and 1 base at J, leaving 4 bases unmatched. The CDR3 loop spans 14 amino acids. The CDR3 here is CASRATGAQETQYF. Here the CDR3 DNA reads TGTGCCAGCAGAGCGACAGGGGCCCAAGAGACCCAGTACTTC.

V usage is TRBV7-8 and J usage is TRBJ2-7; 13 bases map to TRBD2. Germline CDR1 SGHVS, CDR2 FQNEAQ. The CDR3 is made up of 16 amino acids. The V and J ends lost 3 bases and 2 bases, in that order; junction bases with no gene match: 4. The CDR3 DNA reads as TGTGCCAGCAGCTTGGGGACTAGCGGGAAGCCCTACGAGCAGTACTTC. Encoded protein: CASSLGTSGKPYEQYF.

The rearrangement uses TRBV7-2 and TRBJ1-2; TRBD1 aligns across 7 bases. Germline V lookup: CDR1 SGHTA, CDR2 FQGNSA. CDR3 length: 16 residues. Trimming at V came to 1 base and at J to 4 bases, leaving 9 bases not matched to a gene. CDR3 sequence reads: CASSLGPWTGTYGYTF. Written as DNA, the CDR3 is TGTGCCAGCAGCTTAGGCCCGTGGACAGGAACCTATGGCTACACCTTC.

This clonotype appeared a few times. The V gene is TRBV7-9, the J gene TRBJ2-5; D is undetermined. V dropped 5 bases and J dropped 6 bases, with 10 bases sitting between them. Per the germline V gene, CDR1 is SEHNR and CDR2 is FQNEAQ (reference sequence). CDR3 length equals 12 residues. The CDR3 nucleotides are TGTGCCAGCAGCGACGGCACGCAGACCCAGTACTTC. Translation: CASSDGTQTQYF.

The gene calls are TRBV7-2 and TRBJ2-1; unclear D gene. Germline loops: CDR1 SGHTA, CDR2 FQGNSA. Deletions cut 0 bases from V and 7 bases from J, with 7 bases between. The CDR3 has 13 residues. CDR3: CASSLAGKNEQFF. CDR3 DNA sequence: TGTGCCAGCAGCTTAGCTGGGAAAAATGAGCAGTTCTTC.

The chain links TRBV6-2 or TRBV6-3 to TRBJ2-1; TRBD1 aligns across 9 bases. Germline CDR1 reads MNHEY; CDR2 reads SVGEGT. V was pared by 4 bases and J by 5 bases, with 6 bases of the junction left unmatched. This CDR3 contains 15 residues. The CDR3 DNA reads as TGTGCCAGCAGTTCTACCGGGACAGGGCACAATGAGCAGTTCTTC. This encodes CASSSTGTGHNEQFF.